This T cell receptor (beta chain) comes out of a study of shared clonotypes between healthy human individuals. The authors loaded 200 ng DNA, roughly 33,000 T cell genomes, into sorted-subset replicate PCRs. Method: immunoSEQ multiplex PCR; TCRdb's copy keeps in-frame clones and lacks some. The table includes about 610,000 clones, about 97% detected once. Germline V gene sequence: CDR1 MNHNY, CDR2 SVGAGI (reference sequence). Unmatched junction bases numbered 1, after V lost 2 bases and J lost 5 bases. This CDR3 has 15 residues. The receptor was isolated from a woman aged 25 to 45 in good health. Sequencing input: naive CD4+ T cells sorted from blood. Subset indicated: CD45RA+ positively selected. This chain connects TRBV6-6 to TRBJ2-1, with 12 bases that match TRBD2. CDR3 bases: TGTGCCAGCAGTTACCGGACTAGCGGGAACAATGAGCAGTTCTTC. It translates to CASSYRTSGNNEQFF.